Listed here are 18 T cell receptor beta chains from one sample, sequenced in a study of control samples from healthy donors and cancer patients. Clones were sequenced by immunoSEQ multiplex PCR, and TCRdb holds only the in-frame ones, with some missing. The data show 40,000 to 45,000 clones, around 70% seen once. The sequenced material came from formalin-fixed, paraffin-embedded tissue. These receptors originate from a male donor with melanoma.

A word on this clone: Within the sample, other DNA sequences also encode this same CDR3. This CDR3 is CASSQGRSSYEQYF. The CDR3, as DNA: TGTGCCAGCAGCCAAGGGCGGAGCTCCTACGAGCAGTACTTC. The gene calls are TRBV3-1 (or the pseudogene TRBV3-2) and TRBJ2-7; no clear D gene. V gave up 1 base and J gave up 0 bases, with 7 bases separating them. CDR1 is LGHDT, CDR2 YNNKEL, per germline (reference sequence). The CDR3 is 14 residues long.

As regards this clone: A junction boundary mismatches the germline segment, possibly from a read error. This rearrangement joins TRBV6-5 to TRBJ2-7; TRBD2 aligns across 7 bases. CDR1 is MNHEY, CDR2 SVGAGI, per germline. This CDR3 comprises 13 residues. CDR3 loop: CASSTTSTVEQYF. CDR3 nucleotides: TGTGCCAGCAGTACGACTAGCACGGTCGAGCAGTACTTT.

The V call is TRBV27, the J call TRBJ2-1; 8 nucleotides match TRBD2. This CDR3 has 15 amino acids. V shed 0 bases, J shed 6 bases, and the junction held 4 bases outside the gene matches. CDR1 and CDR2 (germline): MNHEY, SMNVEV (reference sequence). CDR3 sequence (DNA): TGTGCCAGCAGTTTATCGAGGCTAGCGGGCAATGAGCAGTTCTTC. This encodes CASSLSRLAGNEQFF.

Written as DNA, the CDR3 is TGTGCCAGCAGTAAACAGGGGGTGTGGGAGCAGTACTTC. Protein: CASSKQGVWEQYF. V gene TRBV5-6 combines with J gene TRBJ2-7; 8 bases are a match to TRBD1. In germline, CDR1 is SGHDT, CDR2 YYEEEE. The CDR3 extends over 13 amino acids. Trimming cost V 5 bases and J 7 bases; bases outside gene matches: 8.

The rearrangement uses TRBV3-1 (or the pseudogene TRBV3-2) and TRBJ2-3; 10 nucleotides match TRBD2. This CDR3 is 16 amino acids long. Germline-derived CDR1 and CDR2 are LGHDT and YNNKEL (reference sequence). V shed 5 bases and J 4 bases; nucleotides not matched to a gene: 9. CDR3 amino acids: CASSKGLAVSADTQYF. In DNA form, the CDR3 reads TGTGCCAGCAGCAAAGGACTAGCGGTATCAGCAGATACGCAGTATTTT.

Relative to its sample, this clone is medium-sized (0.01 to 0.1%). The chain recombines TRBV6-2 or TRBV6-3 with TRBJ1-4; D is perhaps TRBD1 (6 bases). Germline V lookup: CDR1 MNHEY, CDR2 SVGEGT. V gave up 5 bases and J gave up 8 bases, with 18 bases separating them. The CDR3 has 15 residues. The CDR3 coding sequence is TGTGCCAGCAGTACCCGACCCGGGGGGCAAGAAAAACTGTTTTTT. Translating it yields CASSTRPGGQEKLFF.

This chain links TRBV28 with TRBJ2-7; D is possibly TRBD1 (5 bases). Germline loops: CDR1 MDHEN, CDR2 SYDVKM. Trimming cost V 4 bases and J 0 bases, with 10 bases left between them. The CDR3 has 14 residues. This CDR3 is CASSSPRDSYEQYF. In DNA form, the CDR3 reads TGTGCCAGCAGTTCGCCCAGGGACTCCTACGAGCAGTACTTC.

V is TRBV7-3 and J is TRBJ2-7; TRBD1 matches at 12 bases. After removal of 8 bases from V and 3 bases from J, the junction contained 5 bases not matched to a gene. The germline gives CDR1 SGHTA, CDR2 FQGTGA. The CDR3 has 14 residues. The CDR3 protein is CASGGQGALYEQYF. The CDR3 DNA reads as TGTGCCAGCGGGGGACAGGGGGCTCTCTACGAGCAGTACTTC.

This chain links TRBV7-8 with TRBJ2-1; tentatively, D is TRBD2 (5 bases). Germline CDR1 SGHVS, CDR2 FQNEAQ. V was pared by 2 bases and J by 0 bases, with 8 bases between. The CDR3 is made up of 15 amino acids. CDR3 sequence reads: CASSLSSSSYNEQFF. The CDR3 nucleotides read TGTGCCAGCAGCTTATCTAGCAGCTCCTACAATGAGCAGTTCTTC.

This clone was seen once. This sequence joins TRBV2 and TRBJ2-2; D call uncertain. Germline V gives CDR1 SNHLY, CDR2 FYNNEI. V lost 8 bases, J lost 5 bases, and 6 bases lay in between. The CDR3 length is 11 residues. The CDR3 nucleotides read TGTGCCAGCGCCCGAACCGGGGAGCTGTTTTTT. This encodes CASARTGELFF.

The rearrangement links TRBV10-3 to TRBJ2-3, with D maybe TRBD2 (6 bases). The CDR3 length is 16 residues. The V end was cut by 2 bases, the J end by 0 bases, with 12 bases between. CDR1 is ENHRY, CDR2 SYGVKD, per germline. The CDR3: CAISEEGGPSTDTQYF. The CDR3, as DNA: TGTGCCATCAGTGAGGAGGGAGGCCCAAGCACAGATACGCAGTATTTT.

V and J are TRBV7-9 and TRBJ2-1; the D call may be TRBD1 or TRBD2 (5 bases each). V was shortened by 4 bases and J by 0 bases, with 10 bases between the two germline ends. This CDR3 is built from 15 residues. Germline V gene lookup returns CDR1 SEHNR and CDR2 FQNEAQ (reference sequence). The CDR3 loop reads CASSSGPLSYNEQFF. For the CDR3, the DNA is TGTGCCAGCAGCTCGGGACCACTCTCCTACAATGAGCAGTTCTTC.

V is TRBV12-3 or TRBV12-4 and J is TRBJ2-1; 10 bases are a match to TRBD2. The CDR3 sequence is 13 residues long. Unmatched junction bases numbered 8, after V lost 5 bases and J lost 13 bases. CDR3 region: CASSRRTSGSQFF. The CDR3 DNA is TGTGCCAGCAGTAGACGGACTAGCGGTTCTCAGTTCTTC.

This clone has only one observation. The chain joins TRBV10-3 to TRBJ2-7; D is perhaps TRBD2 (6 bases). Germline lookup yields CDR1 ENHRY and CDR2 SYGVKD. V lost 6 bases, J lost 1 base, and 16 bases lay in between. This CDR3 is built from 15 residues. The CDR3 loop reads CAIRDPGTDSYEQYF. Written as DNA, the CDR3 is TGTGCCATCAGGGACCCCGGGACTGATTCCTACGAGCAGTACTTC.

This clone has a handful of counts. The V gene is TRBV6-5, the J gene TRBJ2-1; D not certain. In germline, CDR1 is MNHEY, CDR2 SVGAGI. The CDR3 length is 14 residues. The ends were cut back, 5 bases at V and 7 bases at J, with 15 bases in the middle. The DNA of the CDR3 is TGTGCCAGCAGTCCAGCAGCGTCCGGGAATGAGCAGTTCTTC. Protein sequence: CASSPAASGNEQFF.

The CDR3 nucleotides read TGTGCCAGCTCACCATCGGGCACGGGCGACTATGGCTACACCTTC. Translation gives CASSPSGTGDYGYTF. The chain carries TRBV18 and TRBJ1-2; D unresolved. CDR1 and CDR2 (germline): KGHSH, LQKENI. The CDR3 sequence is 15 residues long. V gave up 2 bases and J gave up 3 bases, with 13 bases separating them.

The gene calls are TRBV2 and TRBJ2-3; weak D call: TRBD1 (6 bases). This CDR3 is built from 14 residues. The V gene's germline CDR1 is SNHLY and CDR2 FYNNEI. V was trimmed by 6 bases and J by 5 bases, leaving 15 bases between them. The CDR3 sequence is CASSSSLGGDTQYF. DNA for the CDR3: TGTGCCAGCAGCTCCTCTCTAGGGGGAGATACGCAGTATTTT.

This chain connects TRBV28 to TRBJ1-1, with no clear D. V lost 6 bases to trimming and J lost 4 bases, with 9 bases between them. CDR3 size: 12 residues. The V gene's germline CDR1 is MDHEN and CDR2 SYDVKM. The CDR3 nucleotides are TGTGCCAGCAGGGTGCGGGGCACTGAAGCTTTCTTT. As protein: CASRVRGTEAFF. Based on the CDR3 plus reference TRBV28 and TRBJ1-1, the full variable domain is DVKVTQSSRYLVKRTGEKVFLECVQDMDHENMFWYRQDPGLGLRLIYFSYDVKMKEKGDIPEGYSVSREKKERFSLILESASTNQTSMYLCASRVRGTEAFFGQGTRLTVV.